These T cell receptor beta chains were read from a single sample in a study of T cells in Graves' hyperthyroidism and ophthalmopathy. TCRdb redid the calling of the multiplex PCR reads with MiXCR, one entry per CDR3 protein. The sample yields about 320,000 distinct CDR3 sequences, around 16% seen once. The material sequenced was blood. The source is a man aged 25-40 years with Graves' hyperthyroidism. CDR3s include the opening cysteine and the closing phenylalanine or tryptophan. A D gene is named only where the DNA matches it firmly. Clone size is not always given. Where it is, it says once, few, many or a class for expanded clones.

V,J,size,D,CDR3,DNA
TRBV5-1,TRBJ2-3,many,NA,CASRTSPRGTDTQYF,TGCGCCAGCAGGACCAGTCCAAGGGGCACAGATACGCAGTATTTT
TRBV7-9,TRBJ2-1,many,NA,CASSFGVAEQFF,TGTGCCAGCAGCTTTGGGGTAGCTGAGCAGTTCTTC
TRBV7-9,TRBJ2-7,many,NA,CASSLGAVASEQYF,TGTGCCAGCAGCTTAGGCGCGGTAGCTAGCGAGCAGTACTTC
TRBV9,TRBJ2-7,NA,NA,CASSAYLVPYEQYF,TGTGCCAGCAGCGCCTATTTAGTCCCCTACGAGCAGTACTTC
TRBV15,TRBJ2-7,NA,NA,CATSREARWSSYEQYF,TGTGCCACCAGCAGAGAGGCAAGATGGAGCTCCTACGAGCAGTACTTC
TRBV11-2,TRBJ1-2,NA,NA,CASTPGGAGYGYTF,TGTGCCAGCACCCCGGGCGGCGCGGGCTATGGCTACACCTTC
TRBV20-1,TRBJ2-7,many,NA,CSARDELGTQGYEQYF,TGCAGTGCTAGAGATGAGTTGGGAACCCAAGGTTACGAGCAGTACTTC
TRBV28,TRBJ1-1,NA,NA,CASSLQGGSYTEAFF,TGTGCCAGCAGTTTACAAGGCGGCTCCTACACTGAAGCTTTCTTT
TRBV7-9,TRBJ2-3,many,TRBD2,CATKTSGGTDTQYF,TGTGCCACCAAGACTAGCGGGGGCACAGATACGCAGTATTTT
TRBV11-2,TRBJ2-7,few,TRBD1,CASTEQTLLGQETYEQYF,TGTGCCAGCACCGAACAAACCCTCCTGGGACAGGAGACCTACGAGCAGTACTTC
TRBV12-3/TRBV12-4,TRBJ2-2,many,NA,CASRAANTGELFF,TGTGCCAGTAGAGCGGCGAACACCGGGGAGCTGTTTTTT
TRBV30,TRBJ1-5,NA,NA,CAWSATGNQPQHF,TGTGCCTGGAGTGCCACGGGCAATCAGCCCCAGCATTTT
TRBV28,TRBJ2-3,many,NA,CASSSPGSTDTQYF,TGTGCCAGCAGTTCCCCAGGGAGTACAGATACGCAGTATTTT
TRBV20-1,TRBJ1-4,many,NA,CSANSGSTNEKLFF,TGCAGTGCTAACTCGGGGTCAACTAATGAAAAACTGTTTTTT
TRBV5-1,TRBJ2-1,many,NA,CASSLGFSYNEQFF,TGCGCCAGCAGCTTGGGGTTCTCCTACAATGAGCAGTTCTTC
TRBV12-3/TRBV12-4,TRBJ2-5,many,NA,CASSWTQQETQYF,TGTGCCAGCAGTTGGACCCAACAAGAGACCCAGTACTTC
TRBV27,TRBJ1-4,few,NA,CASSSLGLTNEKLFF,TGTGCCAGCAGCTCCCTGGGGTTGACTAATGAAAAACTGTTTTTT
TRBV7-3,TRBJ2-2,NA,TRBD1,CASSLLQGALTGELFF,TGTGCCAGCAGCTTACTACAGGGGGCTCTTACCGGGGAGCTGTTTTTT
TRBV25-1,TRBJ2-7,few,NA,CASSVGGPYEQYF,TGTGCCAGCAGTGTTGGGGGGCCATACGAGCAGTACTTC